These 24 T cell receptor beta chains originate from one sample sequenced in a study of blood T cell repertoires in COVID-19. The repertoire was sequenced with immunoSEQ multiplex PCR; TCRdb's copy has only in-frame clones and lacks some. The sample yields 150,000 or so clones, less than 90% seen once. Sequencing was carried out using PBMCs or T cells enriched from blood (not recorded which). The receptor source for this set is a woman aged 45-60 years who had recovered from COVID-19.

This clone has only a few counts. The chain is built from TRBV24-1 and TRBJ2-1, with D unresolved. Germline lookup yields CDR1 KGHDR and CDR2 SFDVKD. CDR3 length: 14 amino acids. V gave up 3 bases and J gave up 5 bases, with 10 bases separating them. CDR3 region: CATSDTRGDNEQFF. CDR3 nucleotides: TGTGCCACCAGTGATACCAGAGGAGACAATGAGCAGTTCTTC.

The gene calls are TRBV7-2 and TRBJ2-7; D is ambiguous. Trimming shortened V by 2 bases and J by 0 bases, and 5 bases separated the two germline ends. The CDR3 sequence is 13 residues long. Germline values: CDR1 SGHTA, CDR2 FQGNSA. The CDR3 coding sequence is TGTGCCAGCAGCTTATCCAGCTCCTACGAGCAGTACTTC. Translated, it gives CASSLSSSYEQYF.

This sequence joins TRBV4-2 and TRBJ1-1; no reliable D call. This CDR3 comprises 15 residues. The V end was cut by 0 bases, the J end by 2 bases, with 10 bases between. The germline V gene has CDR1 LGHNA and CDR2 YNFKEQ. In DNA form, the CDR3 reads TGTGCCAGCAGCCAAGAACCCCTCTATAACACTGAAGCTTTCTTT. This translates into CASSQEPLYNTEAFF.

The V gene is TRBV18, the J gene TRBJ2-6; D perhaps matches TRBD1 (5 bases). The CDR3 runs 13 residues. Germline-derived CDR1 and CDR2 are KGHSH and LQKENI. V lost 1 base, J lost 8 bases, and 6 bases lay in between. The CDR3 nucleotides are TGTGCCAGCTCACCACAGGGGACCAACGTCCTGACTTTC. Protein: CASSPQGTNVLTF. The variable domain in full, with the rest retrieved from reference TRBV18 and TRBJ2-6, is NAGVMQNPRHLVRRRGQEARLRCSPMKGHSHVYWYRQLPEEGLKFMVYLQKENIIDESGMPKERFSAEFPKEGPSILRIQQVVRGDSAAYFCASSPQGTNVLTFGAGSRLTVL.

This clone showed up just a few times. This chain links TRBV27 with TRBJ1-6; TRBD1 is a possible D gene (5 bases). Germline V gene sequence: CDR1 MNHEY, CDR2 SMNVEV (reference sequence). The CDR3 extends over 14 amino acids. V was clipped by 4 bases and J by 10 bases, with 14 bases between them. As DNA, the CDR3 is TGTGCCAGCAGTTACAGGTTCGAAGGATCACCCCTCCACTTT. Protein: CASSYRFEGSPLHF.

This clone occurred once. The V call is TRBV5-1, the J call TRBJ1-2; 10 positions agree with TRBD1. Trimming at V came to 4 bases and at J to 0 bases, leaving 6 bases not matched to a gene. The CDR3 totals 16 residues. From germline, CDR1 is SGHRS and CDR2 YFSETQ. The CDR3: CASSPGQGTSNYGYTF. The CDR3 nucleotides are TGCGCCAGCAGCCCGGGACAGGGGACGTCTAACTATGGCTACACCTTC.

V and J are TRBV5-4 and TRBJ2-1; TRBD2 agrees at 8 bases. Germline loops: CDR1 SGHNT, CDR2 YYREEE (reference sequence). CDR3 length equals 15 residues. V lost 4 bases and J lost 4; bases outside the gene matches: 7. CDR3 in amino acids: CASSPRAGGYNEQFF. The CDR3 nucleotides read TGTGCCAGCAGCCCGAGGGCGGGGGGATACAATGAGCAGTTCTTC.

This chain links TRBV3-1 (or the pseudogene TRBV3-2) with TRBJ1-2; perhaps TRBD1 as D (5 bases). The CDR3 length is 16 residues. Trimming shortened V by 1 base and J by 3 bases, and 15 bases separated the two germline ends. From germline, CDR1 is LGHDT and CDR2 YNNKEL (reference sequence). The DNA of the CDR3 is TGTGCCAGCAGCCAAGCTGGGGCAGCTGGAGACTATGGCTACACCTTC. Its translation is CASSQAGAAGDYGYTF.

V is TRBV5-1 and J is TRBJ1-1, with a tentative D call TRBD1 (5 bases). This CDR3 contains 15 residues. Germline V gene data show CDR1 as SGHRS and CDR2 as YFSETQ. Between the trimmed V and J ends, which lost 0 bases and 1 base, there was a span of 10 bases. CDR3 sequence: CASSLDGDWNTEAFF. CDR3 nucleotide sequence: TGCGCCAGCAGCTTGGATGGGGACTGGAACACTGAAGCTTTCTTT.

The chain carries TRBV7-2 and TRBJ2-5; the match to TRBD2 covers 9 bases. Trimming took 5 bases from V and 2 from J; bases not matched to a gene: 3. The CDR3 consists of 14 residues. From germline, CDR1 is SGHTA and CDR2 FQGNSA. The CDR3 bases are TGTGCCAGCAGCCGTCTAGCGGGGCAAGAGACCCAGTACTTC. It translates to CASSRLAGQETQYF.

The V gene is TRBV5-4, the J gene TRBJ1-1, with TRBD1 identical over 7 bases. The length of the CDR3 is 14 residues. CDR1 and CDR2 (germline): SGHNT, YYREEE (reference sequence). V shed 3 bases and J 2 bases; nucleotides not matched to a gene: 4. In DNA form, the CDR3 reads TGTGCCAGCAGCTGGCAGGGGGTCAACACTGAAGCTTTCTTT. Translating gives CASSWQGVNTEAFF.

The chain combines TRBV4-1 with TRBJ2-3, with 9 positions matching TRBD2. CDR1 is MGHRA, CDR2 YSYEKL, per germline. There are 16 residues in the CDR3. Germline trimming cut 5 bases from V and 5 bases from J; bases unmatched to any gene: 11. The CDR3 region is CASSKVLAGVGDTQYF. For the CDR3, the DNA is TGCGCCAGCAGCAAAGTCTTAGCGGGAGTTGGAGATACGCAGTATTTT.

The chain joins TRBV6-5 to TRBJ1-6; 7 nucleotides align to TRBD1. Germline CDR1 and CDR2: MNHEY and SVGAGI. CDR3 length: 15 amino acids. V lost 6 bases, J lost 13 bases, and 15 bases stayed unmatched. CDR3 protein: CASRTQTGIVSPLHF. In nucleotides, the CDR3 is TGTGCCAGCAGAACGCAGACAGGGATCGTCTCCCCCCTCCACTTT.

This chain uses TRBV19 with TRBJ2-6; maybe TRBD1 (5 bases). The CDR3 has 15 residues. Trimming left V 1 base short and J 4 bases short, with 8 bases between. From germline, CDR1 is LNHDA and CDR2 SQIVND (reference sequence). CDR3 bases: TGTGCCAGTAGTATAGGTGGGGCCGGGGCCAACGTCCTGACTTTC. This translates into CASSIGGAGANVLTF.

The sample holds one count of this clone. V usage is TRBV28 and J usage is TRBJ2-5, with D possibly TRBD2 on 6 matching bases. With 6 bases removed from V and 3 bases from J, the gap between germline ends came to 14 bases. CDR1 MDHEN and CDR2 SYDVKM come from the germline V gene. CDR3 size: 14 residues. CDR3 amino acids: CASRSGTLKETQYF. The CDR3 DNA reads as TGTGCCAGCAGGTCCGGGACTCTCAAAGAGACCCAGTACTTC. Together with reference TRBV28 and TRBJ2-5, the CDR3 gives the full variable domain: DVKVTQSSRYLVKRTGEKVFLECVQDMDHENMFWYRQDPGLGLRLIYFSYDVKMKEKGDIPEGYSVSREKKERFSLILESASTNQTSMYLCASRSGTLKETQYFGPGTRLLVL.

The V and J genes are TRBV7-2 and TRBJ2-3, with 9 bases matching TRBD2. Germline CDR1 and CDR2: SGHTA and FQGNSA. Losses at the gene ends were 3 bases for V and 6 bases for J; bases not matched to a gene: 10. This CDR3 region has 16 residues. CDR3 sequence reads: CASSFLLAGALDTQYF. CDR3 sequence (DNA): TGTGCCAGCAGCTTCCTCTTAGCGGGGGCTCTCGATACGCAGTATTTT.

J is TRBJ1-1 and V is TRBV6-5, with D maybe TRBD1 (5 bases). Germline V gives CDR1 MNHEY, CDR2 SVGAGI. This CDR3 comprises 15 residues. Trimming pared 0 bases from V and 1 base from J, leaving 9 bases between. The CDR3, as DNA: TGTGCCAGCAGTTACTCCGGGACTACGAACACTGAAGCTTTCTTT. Residues: CASSYSGTTNTEAFF.

The chain recombines TRBV11-2 with TRBJ2-1, with TRBD1 matching 12 bases. V was pared by 5 bases and J by 10 bases, with 12 bases of the junction left unmatched. Looked up from germline, CDR1 is SGHAT and CDR2 is FQNNGV. CDR3 size: 16 residues. CDR3 in DNA: TGTGCCAGCAGCCGCTTCTTGGGACAGGGGGCACAAGAGCAGTTCTTC. As protein: CASSRFLGQGAQEQFF.

The chain links TRBV7-2 to TRBJ2-6; D is possibly TRBD2 (6 bases). Looked up from germline, CDR1 is SGHTA and CDR2 is FQGNSA. The V gene lost 0 bases and the J gene lost 2 bases, with 23 bases spanning the gap. There are 21 residues in the CDR3. The CDR3 nucleotides read TGTGCCAGCAGCTTAGCGCTAACCCCGCCGCGGGGTAGAGCTGGGGCCAACGTCCTGACTTTC. Its translation is CASSLALTPPRGRAGANVLTF.

This rearrangement joins TRBV4-2 to TRBJ1-2; TRBD1 matches at 7 bases. J lost 0 bases, V lost 4 bases, and 14 bases had no gene match. CDR3 length: 18 residues. Germline V CDR1 and CDR2: LGHNA, YNFKEQ. In nucleotides, the CDR3 is TGTGCCAGCAGCCTTCAAAGGGACAGCCTCTTAGCTAACTATGGCTACACCTTC. It codes for CASSLQRDSLLANYGYTF.

This clone has only a few counts. The CDR3 region is CASSFLRDQPQHF. In DNA form, the CDR3 reads TGTGCCAGCAGCTTCTTGAGAGATCAGCCCCAGCATTTT. The V and J genes are TRBV7-2 and TRBJ1-5; D is ambiguous. CDR1 is SGHTA and CDR2 is FQGNSA in the germline V gene. V lost 3 bases to trimming and J lost 5 bases, with 8 bases between them. This CDR3 spans 13 amino acids. The complete variable domain, with remaining parts taken from reference TRBV7-2 and TRBJ1-5, reads GAGVSQSPSNKVTEKGKDVELRCDPISGHTALYWYRQSLGQGLEFLIYFQGNSAPDKSGLPSDRFSAERTGGSVSTLTIQRTQQEDSAVYLCASSFLRDQPQHFGDGTRLSIL.

V gene TRBV11-3 combines with J gene TRBJ2-6, with TRBD1 as a possible D gene (5 bases). The CDR3 is 15 amino acids. CDR1 and CDR2 (germline): SGHNT, YENEEA. Trimming took off 5 bases at V and 2 bases at J, with 10 bases between the two ends. The CDR3 here is CASSHTGPGANVLTF. In nucleotides, the CDR3 is TGTGCCAGCAGCCATACAGGACCTGGGGCCAACGTCCTGACTTTC. The full variable domain, completed using reference TRBV11-3 and TRBJ2-6, is EAGVVQSPRYKIIEKKQPVAFWCNPISGHNTLYWYLQNLGQGPELLIRYENEEAVDDSQLPKDRFSAERLKGVDSTLKIQPAELGDSAVYLCASSHTGPGANVLTFGAGSRLTVL.

This chain links TRBV19 with TRBJ1-2; 7 bases match TRBD1. The junction had 6 bases not matched to a gene; V was cut back by 4 bases and J by 4 bases. The V gene's germline CDR1 is LNHDA and CDR2 SQIVND (reference sequence). The CDR3 is 14 residues long. CDR3 coding DNA: TGTGCCAGTAGTACCCCGGGACAGACCTATGGCTACACCTTC. This codes for CASSTPGQTYGYTF. Together with reference TRBV19 and TRBJ1-2, the CDR3 gives the full variable domain: DGGITQSPKYLFRKEGQNVTLSCEQNLNHDAMYWYRQDPGQGLRLIYYSQIVNDFQKGDIAEGYSVSREKKESFPLTVTSAQKNPTAFYLCASSTPGQTYGYTFGSGTRLTVV.

The sample holds a few counts of this clone. The rearrangement links TRBV18 to TRBJ1-1; weak D call: TRBD1 (5 bases). Germline values: CDR1 KGHSH, CDR2 LQKENI. The CDR3 runs 16 residues. The V and J ends lost 3 bases and 2 bases respectively, with 16 bases between them. The CDR3 spells CASSPRAQTSNTEAFF. CDR3 in DNA: TGTGCCAGCTCACCCAGGGCCCAGACATCTAACACTGAAGCTTTCTTT.